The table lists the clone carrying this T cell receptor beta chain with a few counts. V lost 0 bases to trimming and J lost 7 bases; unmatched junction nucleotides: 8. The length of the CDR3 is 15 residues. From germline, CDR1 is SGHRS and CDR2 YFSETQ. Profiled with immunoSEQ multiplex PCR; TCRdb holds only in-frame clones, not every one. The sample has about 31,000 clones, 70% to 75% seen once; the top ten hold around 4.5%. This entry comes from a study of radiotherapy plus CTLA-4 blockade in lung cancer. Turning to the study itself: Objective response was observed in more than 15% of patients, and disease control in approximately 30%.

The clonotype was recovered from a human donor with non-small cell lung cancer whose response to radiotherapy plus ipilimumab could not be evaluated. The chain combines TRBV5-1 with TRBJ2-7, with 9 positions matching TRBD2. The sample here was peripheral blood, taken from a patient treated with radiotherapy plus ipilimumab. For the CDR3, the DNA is TGCGCCAGCAGCTTGGGGGCTAGCGGGGCCGGAGAGCAGTACTTC. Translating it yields CASSLGASGAGEQYF. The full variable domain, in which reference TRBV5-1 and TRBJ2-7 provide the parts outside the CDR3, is KAGVTQTPRYLIKTRGQQVTLSCSPISGHRSVSWYQQTPGQGLQFLFEYFSETQRNKGNFPGRFSGRQFSNSRSEMNVSTLELGDSALYLCASSLGASGAGEQYFGPGTRLTVT.